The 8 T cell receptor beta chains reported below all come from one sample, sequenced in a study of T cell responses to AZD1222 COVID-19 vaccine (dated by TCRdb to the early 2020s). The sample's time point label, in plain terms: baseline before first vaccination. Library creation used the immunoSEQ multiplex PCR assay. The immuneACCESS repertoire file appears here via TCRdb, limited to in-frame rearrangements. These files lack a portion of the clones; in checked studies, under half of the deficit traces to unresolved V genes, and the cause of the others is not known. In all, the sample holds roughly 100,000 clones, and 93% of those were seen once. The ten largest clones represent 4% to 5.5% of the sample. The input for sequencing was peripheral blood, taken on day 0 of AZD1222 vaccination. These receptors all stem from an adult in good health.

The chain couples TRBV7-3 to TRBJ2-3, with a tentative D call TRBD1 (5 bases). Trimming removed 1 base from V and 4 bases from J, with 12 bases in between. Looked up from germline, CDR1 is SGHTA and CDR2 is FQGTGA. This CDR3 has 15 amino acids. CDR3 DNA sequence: TGTGCCAGCAGCTTAAGTGATGGGGCGGCAGATACGCAGTATTTT. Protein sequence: CASSLSDGAADTQYF.

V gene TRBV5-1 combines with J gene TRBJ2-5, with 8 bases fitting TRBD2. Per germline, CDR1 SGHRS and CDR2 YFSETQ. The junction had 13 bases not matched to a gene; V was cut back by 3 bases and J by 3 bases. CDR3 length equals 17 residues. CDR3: CASSSGTYGREKETQYF. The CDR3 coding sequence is TGCGCCAGCAGCTCGGGGACGTACGGGAGGGAAAAAGAGACCCAGTACTTC.

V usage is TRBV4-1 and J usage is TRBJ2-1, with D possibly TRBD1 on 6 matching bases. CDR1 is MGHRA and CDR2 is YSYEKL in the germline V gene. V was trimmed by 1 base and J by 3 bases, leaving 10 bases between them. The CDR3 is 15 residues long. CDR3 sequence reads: CASSQVGRGYNEQFF. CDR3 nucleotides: TGCGCCAGCAGCCAAGTTGGCAGGGGCTACAATGAGCAGTTCTTC.

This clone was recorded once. CDR3 sequence (DNA): TGCGCCAGCAGCCTCCAGACTAGCGGGGGCGCCTACGAGCAGTACTTC. Translated, it gives CASSLQTSGGAYEQYF. V is TRBV5-1 and J is TRBJ2-7, with TRBD2 matching 12 bases. The germline gives CDR1 SGHRS, CDR2 YFSETQ. The CDR3 runs 16 residues. V lost 4 bases to trimming and J lost 2 bases; unmatched junction nucleotides: 7.

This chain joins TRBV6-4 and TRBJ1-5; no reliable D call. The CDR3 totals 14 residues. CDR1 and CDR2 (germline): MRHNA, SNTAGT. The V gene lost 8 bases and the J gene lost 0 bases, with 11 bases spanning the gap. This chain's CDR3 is CASFRVDSNQPQHF. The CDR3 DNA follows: TGTGCCAGCTTTAGGGTGGATAGCAATCAGCCCCAGCATTTT.

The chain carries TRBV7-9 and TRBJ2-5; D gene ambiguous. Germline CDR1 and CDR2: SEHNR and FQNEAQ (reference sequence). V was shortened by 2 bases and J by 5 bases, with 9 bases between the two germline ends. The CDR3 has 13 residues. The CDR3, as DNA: TGTGCCAGCAGCTTACAAGGGTCCGAGACCCAGTACTTC. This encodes CASSLQGSETQYF.

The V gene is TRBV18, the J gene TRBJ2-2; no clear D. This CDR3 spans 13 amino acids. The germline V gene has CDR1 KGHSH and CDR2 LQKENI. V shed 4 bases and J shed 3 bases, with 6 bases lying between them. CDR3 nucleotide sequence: TGTGCCAGCTCACGTACCTACACCGGGGAGCTGTTTTTT. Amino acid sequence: CASSRTYTGELFF.

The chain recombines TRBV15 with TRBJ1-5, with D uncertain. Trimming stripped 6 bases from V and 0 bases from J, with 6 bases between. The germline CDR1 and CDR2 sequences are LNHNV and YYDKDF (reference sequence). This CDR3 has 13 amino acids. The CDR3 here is CATSLYSNQPQHF. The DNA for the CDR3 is TGTGCCACCAGTCTTTATAGCAATCAGCCCCAGCATTTT.